Listed below are T cell receptor beta chains from one sample, sequenced in a study of cytomegalovirus exposure and HLA in healthy donors. TCRdb keeps only in-frame clones here, not all; method: immunoSEQ multiplex PCR. This table holds 300,000 or so clones, nearly 90% found once. The sequenced sample consisted of PBMCs. The receptors here all came from a man aged 30 to 39 in good health and CMV-seronegative. The CDR3 runs from the conserved cysteine through the conserved F or W. Each record gives: V gene, J gene, clone size, CDR3 protein. Not every row has a clone size; where given, it reads once, few, many or a size class.

TRBV6-5	TRBJ1-5	.	CASSTGTGGNQPQHF
TRBV10-3	TRBJ2-7	.	CAIRSPGQGVYEQYF
TRBV7-7	TRBJ2-5	.	CASSLGQGYQETQYF
TRBV4-1	TRBJ2-3	.	CASSQATSGGPDTQYF
TRBV27	TRBJ1-4	few	CASSSGVHEKLFF
TRBV6-1	TRBJ1-5	once	CASSSEAGGGQPQHF
TRBV11-2	TRBJ2-3	.	CASSKLAGGTDTQYF
TRBV28	TRBJ2-1	.	CASSGPGLAGLNEQFF
TRBV7-9	TRBJ2-7	.	CASSLVWGDEQYF
TRBV5-1	TRBJ1-1	.	CASSFGQNTEAFF
TRBV5-1	TRBJ2-7	.	CASSAGTGLYEQYF
TRBV10-2	TRBJ2-7	few	CATSGSYEQYF
TRBV2	TRBJ2-7	.	CASSEPEEQYF
TRBV5-6	TRBJ2-5	.	CASSLWTSQETQYF
TRBV14	TRBJ2-1	.	CASSQRSGTEQFF
TRBV29-1	TRBJ1-2	.	CSVDEFRAYGYTF
TRBV2	TRBJ1-2	.	CASSPGQPYGYTF
TRBV10-2	TRBJ1-6	few	CASSEGGQGHSPLHF
TRBV6-1	TRBJ2-3	.	CASLGQVKITDTQYF
TRBV7-9	TRBJ1-4	.	CASSPLSRDRGLFF
TRBV27	TRBJ2-2	.	CASSSPGFANTGELFF
TRBV11-2	TRBJ2-1	.	CASSPQQGSTYNEQFF
TRBV11-2	TRBJ2-3	.	CASSRLAGGTSTDTQYF
TRBV28	TRBJ1-2	.	CASSLMAGDYGYTF
TRBV19	TRBJ2-3	.	CASSTIGTDTQYF
TRBV19	TRBJ1-5	.	CASRPLRGELQPQHF
TRBV5-6	TRBJ1-5	.	CASSLAPGINQPQHF
TRBV4-1	TRBJ2-1	.	CASSQGRTGGGNEQFF
TRBV9	TRBJ1-1	.	CASSRQGWNTEAFF
TRBV18	TRBJ1-5	once	CASSRGTGGSNQPQHF
TRBV6-1	TRBJ2-1	.	CASSVSSGGGNEQFF
TRBV18	TRBJ1-3	.	CASSPAKGEDGFGNTIYF
TRBV28	TRBJ2-7	once	CASSLPGTGVAEQYF
TRBV19	TRBJ1-1	.	CASSRLRRSRGGVNTEAFF
TRBV9	TRBJ2-3	.	CASSDITDTQYF
TRBV6-6	TRBJ2-7	once	CASSYSEGALSEQYF
TRBV19	TRBJ1-1	once	CASSRTGILREAFF
TRBV5-4	TRBJ1-6	.	CASSLEGLSYNSPLHF
TRBV6-1	TRBJ1-1	.	CASSMRGLGNTEAFF
TRBV27	TRBJ1-5	.	CASSSLGQNVRNQPQHF
TRBV13	TRBJ2-6	.	CASRGGGPVSGANVLTF
TRBV2	TRBJ2-2	.	CASSERAGGRTGELFF
TRBV27	TRBJ2-1	.	CASSLLGGGSYNEQFF
TRBV12-5	TRBJ2-1	.	CASGPTGGLSYNEQFF
TRBV11-2	TRBJ2-7	.	CASSFLFPYEQYF
TRBV5-6	TRBJ2-1	.	CASTFAGTNLRNEQFF
TRBV4-1	TRBJ1-5	.	CASSQEVRQGPQHF
TRBV7-2	TRBJ1-1	.	CASSLRLGAGTEAFF
TRBV7-9	TRBJ1-4	.	CASSGIQGVAEKLFF
TRBV7-9	TRBJ1-1	few	CASSSNRQGTEAFF